Below, 2 T cell receptor beta chains from the same sample are listed, as sequenced in a study of T cells in Graves' hyperthyroidism and ophthalmopathy. Regions amplified from RNA transcripts were the TCR beta CDR3 regions. Researchers ran a first-round RT-PCR on the TCR CDR3 using the HTBI primer set. In TCRdb, the multiplex PCR reads were re-called with MiXCR into one record per CDR3 protein. The sample consists of under 250,000 distinct CDR3 sequences, approximately 23% of them appearing once. The sequenced sample was blood. Receptors originate from a woman aged 40-49 years with Graves' ophthalmopathy.

This clonotype was counted many times. The chain has TRBV28 and TRBJ2-7, with D hard to call. The germline V gene has CDR1 MDHEN and CDR2 SYDVKM. The CDR3 loop spans 12 amino acids. The V and J ends lost 5 bases and 4 bases respectively, with 9 bases between them. The CDR3 protein is CASSRYYYEQYF. The CDR3 bases are TGTGCCAGCAGTCGATATTATTACGAGCAGTACTTC.

V is TRBV12-3 or TRBV12-4 and J is TRBJ1-1; D is possibly TRBD1 (5 bases). The CDR3 has 16 residues. Trimming removed 2 bases from V and 2 bases from J, with 15 bases in between. The chain's CDR3 is CASSLPPGTGNTEAFF. The CDR3 DNA reads TGTGCCAGCAGTTTACCCCCAGGGACGGGCAACACTGAAGCTTTCTTT.